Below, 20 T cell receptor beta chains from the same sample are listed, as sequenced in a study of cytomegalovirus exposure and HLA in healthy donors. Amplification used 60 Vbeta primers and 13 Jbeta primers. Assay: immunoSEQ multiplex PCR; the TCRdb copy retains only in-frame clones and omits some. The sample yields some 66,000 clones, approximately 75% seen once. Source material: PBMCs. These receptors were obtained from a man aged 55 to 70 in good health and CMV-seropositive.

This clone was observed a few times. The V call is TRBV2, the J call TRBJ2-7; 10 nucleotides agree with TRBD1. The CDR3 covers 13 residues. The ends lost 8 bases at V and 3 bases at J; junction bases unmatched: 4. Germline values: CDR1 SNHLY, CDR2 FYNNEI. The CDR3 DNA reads TGTGCCAGCGGGGGACAGGGGAGCTACGAGCAGTACTTC. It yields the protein CASGGQGSYEQYF.

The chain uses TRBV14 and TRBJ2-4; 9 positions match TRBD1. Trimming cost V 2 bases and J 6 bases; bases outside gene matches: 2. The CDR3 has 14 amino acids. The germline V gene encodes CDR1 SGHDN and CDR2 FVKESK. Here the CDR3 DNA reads TGTGCCAGCAGCCAACGACAGGGGGTAAACATTCAGTACTTC. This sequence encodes CASSQRQGVNIQYF.

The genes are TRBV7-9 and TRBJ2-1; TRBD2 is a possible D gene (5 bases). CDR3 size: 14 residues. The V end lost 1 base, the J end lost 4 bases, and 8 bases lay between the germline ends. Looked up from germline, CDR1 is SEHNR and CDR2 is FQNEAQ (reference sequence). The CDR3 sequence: CASSLDRGYNEQFF. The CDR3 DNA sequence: TGTGCCAGCAGCTTAGACCGCGGGTACAATGAGCAGTTCTTC. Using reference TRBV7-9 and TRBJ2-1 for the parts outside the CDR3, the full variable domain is DTGVSQNPRHKITKRGQNVTFRCDPISEHNRLYWYRQTLGQGPEFLTYFQNEAQLEKSRLLSDRFSAERPKGSFSTLEIQRTEQGDSAMYLCASSLDRGYNEQFFGPGTRLTVL.

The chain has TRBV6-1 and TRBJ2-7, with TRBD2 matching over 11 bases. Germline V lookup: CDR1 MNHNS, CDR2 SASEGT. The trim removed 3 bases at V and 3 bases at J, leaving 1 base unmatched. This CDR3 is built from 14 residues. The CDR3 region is CASSDSGGDYEQYF. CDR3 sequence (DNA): TGTGCCAGCAGTGATAGCGGGGGGGACTACGAGCAGTACTTC.

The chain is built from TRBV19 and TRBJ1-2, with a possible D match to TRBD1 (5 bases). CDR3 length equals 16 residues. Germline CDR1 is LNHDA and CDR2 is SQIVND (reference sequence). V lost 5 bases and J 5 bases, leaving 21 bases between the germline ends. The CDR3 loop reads CASSPTGLPVGYGYTF. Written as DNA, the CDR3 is TGTGCCAGTAGTCCAACGGGACTCCCCGTGGGGTATGGCTACACCTTC.

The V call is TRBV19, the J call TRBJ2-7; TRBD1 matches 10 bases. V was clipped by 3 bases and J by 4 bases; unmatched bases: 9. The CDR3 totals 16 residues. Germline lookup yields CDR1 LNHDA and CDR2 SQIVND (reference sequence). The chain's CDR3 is CASSIKSGTGEYEQYF. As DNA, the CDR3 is TGTGCCAGTAGTATTAAGTCCGGGACAGGGGAGTACGAGCAGTACTTC. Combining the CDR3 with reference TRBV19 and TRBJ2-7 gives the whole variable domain DGGITQSPKYLFRKEGQNVTLSCEQNLNHDAMYWYRQDPGQGLRLIYYSQIVNDFQKGDIAEGYSVSREKKESFPLTVTSAQKNPTAFYLCASSIKSGTGEYEQYFGPGTRLTVT.

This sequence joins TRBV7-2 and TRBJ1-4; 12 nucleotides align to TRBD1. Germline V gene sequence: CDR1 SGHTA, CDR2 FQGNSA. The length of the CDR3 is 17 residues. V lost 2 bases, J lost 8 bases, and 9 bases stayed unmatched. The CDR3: CASSLTPGQGAREKLFF. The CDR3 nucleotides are TGTGCCAGCAGCTTAACCCCGGGACAGGGGGCGAGGGAAAAACTGTTTTTT.

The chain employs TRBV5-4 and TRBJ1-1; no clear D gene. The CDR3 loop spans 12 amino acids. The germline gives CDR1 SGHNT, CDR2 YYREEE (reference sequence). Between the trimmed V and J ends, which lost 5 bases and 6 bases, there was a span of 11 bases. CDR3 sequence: CASRGSTPEAFF. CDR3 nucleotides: TGTGCCAGCAGGGGGAGTACACCTGAAGCTTTCTTT.

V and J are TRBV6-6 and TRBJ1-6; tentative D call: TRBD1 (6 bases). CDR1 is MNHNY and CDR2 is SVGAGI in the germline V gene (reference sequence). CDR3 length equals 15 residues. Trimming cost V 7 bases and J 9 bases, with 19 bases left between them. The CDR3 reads CASTPDAGESSPLHF. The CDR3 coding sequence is TGTGCCAGCACGCCGGACGCAGGGGAAAGTTCACCCCTCCACTTT.

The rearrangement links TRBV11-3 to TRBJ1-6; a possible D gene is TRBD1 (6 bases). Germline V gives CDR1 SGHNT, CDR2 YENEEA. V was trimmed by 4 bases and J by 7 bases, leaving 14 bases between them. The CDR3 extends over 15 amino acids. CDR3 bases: TGTGCCAGCAGCTCCTCGACAGGTCAAAATTCACCCCTCCACTTT. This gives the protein CASSSSTGQNSPLHF.

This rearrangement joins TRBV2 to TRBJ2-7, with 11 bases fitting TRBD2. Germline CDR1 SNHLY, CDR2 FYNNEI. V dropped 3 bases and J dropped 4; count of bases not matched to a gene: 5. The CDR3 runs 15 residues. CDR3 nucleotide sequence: TGTGCCAGCAGTGAGGTACTAGCGGGAGCTTACGAGCAGTACTTC. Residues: CASSEVLAGAYEQYF.

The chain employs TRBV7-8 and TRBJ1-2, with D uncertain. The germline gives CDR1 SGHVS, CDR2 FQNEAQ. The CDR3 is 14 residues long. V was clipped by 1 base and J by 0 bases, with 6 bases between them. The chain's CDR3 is CASSLDAANYGYTF. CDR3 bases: TGTGCCAGCAGCTTAGACGCGGCTAACTATGGCTACACCTTC.

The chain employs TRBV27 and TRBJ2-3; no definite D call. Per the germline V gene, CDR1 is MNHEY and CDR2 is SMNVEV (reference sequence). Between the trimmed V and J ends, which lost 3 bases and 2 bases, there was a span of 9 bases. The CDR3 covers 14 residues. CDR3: CASSFTTNTDTQYF. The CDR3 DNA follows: TGTGCCAGCAGTTTCACAACCAACACAGATACGCAGTATTTT.

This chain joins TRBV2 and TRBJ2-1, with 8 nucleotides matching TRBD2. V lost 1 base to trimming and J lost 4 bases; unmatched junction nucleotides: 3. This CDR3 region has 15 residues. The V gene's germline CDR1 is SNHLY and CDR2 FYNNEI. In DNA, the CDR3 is TGTGCCAGCAGTGAAGATAGCGGGACATACAATGAGCAGTTCTTC. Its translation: CASSEDSGTYNEQFF.

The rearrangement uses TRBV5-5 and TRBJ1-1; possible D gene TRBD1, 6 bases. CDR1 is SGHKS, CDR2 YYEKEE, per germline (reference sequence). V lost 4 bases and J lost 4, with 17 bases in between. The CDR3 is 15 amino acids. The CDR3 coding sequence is TGTGCCAGCAGCCATGGAGGGGGGGCAGGCACTGAAGCTTTCTTT. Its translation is CASSHGGGAGTEAFF.

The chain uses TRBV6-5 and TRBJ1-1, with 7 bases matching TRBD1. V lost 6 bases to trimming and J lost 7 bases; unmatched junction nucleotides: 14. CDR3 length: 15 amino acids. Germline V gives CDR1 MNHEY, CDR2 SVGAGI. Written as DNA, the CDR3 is TGTGCCAGCAGGGGGACAGACGCATCACGTCTTGAAGCTTTCTTT. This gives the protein CASRGTDASRLEAFF.

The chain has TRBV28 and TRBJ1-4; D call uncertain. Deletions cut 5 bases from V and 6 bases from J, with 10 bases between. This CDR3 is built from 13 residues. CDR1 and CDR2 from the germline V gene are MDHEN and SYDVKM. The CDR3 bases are TGTGCCAGCAGTGGCACGAATGATGAAAAACTGTTTTTT. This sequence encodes CASSGTNDEKLFF. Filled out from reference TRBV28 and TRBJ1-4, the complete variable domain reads DVKVTQSSRYLVKRTGEKVFLECVQDMDHENMFWYRQDPGLGLRLIYFSYDVKMKEKGDIPEGYSVSREKKERFSLILESASTNQTSMYLCASSGTNDEKLFFGSGTQLSVL.

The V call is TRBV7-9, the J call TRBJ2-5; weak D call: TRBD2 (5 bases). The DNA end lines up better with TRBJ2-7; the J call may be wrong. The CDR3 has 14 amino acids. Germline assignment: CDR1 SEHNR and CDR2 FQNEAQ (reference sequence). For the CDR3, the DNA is TGTGCCAGCAGCTTAGCGTTCCGGGACTACGAGCAGTACTTC. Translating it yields CASSLAFRDYEQYF.

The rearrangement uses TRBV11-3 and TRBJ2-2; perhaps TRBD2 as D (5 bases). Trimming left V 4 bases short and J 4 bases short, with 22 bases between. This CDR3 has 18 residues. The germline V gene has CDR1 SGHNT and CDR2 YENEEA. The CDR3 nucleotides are TGTGCCAGCAGCTCAATAAGGAGCACGGGGTCGGGCACCGGGGAGCTGTTTTTT. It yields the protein CASSSIRSTGSGTGELFF.

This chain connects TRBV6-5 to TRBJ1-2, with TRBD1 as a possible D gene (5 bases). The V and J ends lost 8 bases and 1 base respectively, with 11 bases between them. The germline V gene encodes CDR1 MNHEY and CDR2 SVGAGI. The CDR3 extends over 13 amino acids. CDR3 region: CASRGGVNYGYTF. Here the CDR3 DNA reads TGTGCCAGCCGGGGGGGGGTTAACTATGGCTACACCTTC.